This T cell receptor (beta chain) was observed in a study of control samples from healthy donors and cancer patients. This clone was seen only once. Germline V lookup: CDR1 KGHDR, CDR2 SFDVKD. Trimming took 3 bases from V and 3 from J, leaving 18 bases between them. The CDR3 runs 17 residues. Profiled with immunoSEQ multiplex PCR; TCRdb holds only in-frame clones, not every one. The sample lists approximately 90,000 clones; approximately 84% were seen once. This chain joins TRBV24-1 and TRBJ2-3; tentatively, D is TRBD1 (6 bases). The origin of this receptor is a man between 70 and 80 years old with lung cancer. The sample was PBMCs. In DNA form, the CDR3 reads TGTGCCACCAGTGATAAAACAGGGATCCGGGCGACAGATACGCAGTATTTT. Amino acid sequence: CATSDKTGIRATDTQYF.